This T cell receptor beta chain originates from a study of tumor-infiltrating lymphocytes in localized non-small cell lung cancer. Overall study findings and caveats: Higher tumor T cell infiltration than in uninvolved lung was supported by TCRbeta sequencing. Different pieces of the same tissue went to different assays, confounding technical variation with intratumor heterogeneity. IM1 and IM2 tumors showed no difference in T-cell fraction.

A few counts support this clone. Its specificity is unknown. The repertoire was sequenced with immunoSEQ multiplex PCR; TCRdb's copy has only in-frame clones and lacks some. In the table there are 11,000 or so clones, about three quarters of which are singletons. Trimming pared 4 bases from V and 8 bases from J, leaving 6 bases between. CDR1 is SNHLY, CDR2 FYNNEI, per germline. The CDR3 runs 11 residues. Sequenced input: uninvolved lung tissue not adjacent to the tumor. V and J are TRBV2 and TRBJ2-1; D uncertain. This TCR came from a human donor with non-small cell lung cancer. The CDR3 nucleotides are TGTGCCAGCAGTGGGTGGGATGAGCAGTTCTTC. Protein: CASSGWDEQFF. The full variable domain, in which reference TRBV2 and TRBJ2-1 provide the parts outside the CDR3, is EPEVTQTPSHQVTQMGQEVILRCVPISNHLYFYWYRQILGQKVEFLVSFYNNEISEKSEIFDDQFSVERPDGSNFTLKIRSTKLEDSAMYFCASSGWDEQFFGPGTRLTVL.